The present T cell receptor beta chain was sequenced within a study of cytomegalovirus exposure and HLA in healthy donors. Notes on the study in general: Over 15,000 TCR beta sequences were associated with HLA alleles at 0.05 false discovery rate in a later analysis. There were some public TCRs occurring in many donors, but most TCR sequences were rare. The only immune exposure information that was available was CMV serostatus. Common viral pathogens (according to a later analysis) appeared linked to several of the most significant clusters.

Comment on this clone: Antigen specificity is unknown.

The CDR3 loop spans 12 amino acids. Germline V gives CDR1 SGHTA, CDR2 FQGNSA. V shed 3 bases and J shed 1 base, with 4 bases lying between them. The PCR had 60 Vbeta and 13 Jbeta primers. Profiled with immunoSEQ multiplex PCR; TCRdb holds only in-frame clones, not every one. This sample carries 75,000 to 90,000 clones, 78% of them seen once, and the ten largest clones take approximately 4.5%. The sequenced sample consisted of PBMCs. The chain recombines TRBV7-2 with TRBJ2-7; D uncertain. This TCR came from a man aged 35-49 years in good health and CMV-seronegative. The CDR3 DNA reads TGTGCCAGCAGCTTTCCTTCCTACGAGCAGTACTTC. Protein sequence: CASSFPSYEQYF.